The text below deals with one T cell receptor (beta chain). Its binding antigen is unknown. One base away there is no much larger clone; base qualities are not given. The sample is drawn from a study of blood T cell repertoires in COVID-19 (dated by TCRdb to the early 2020s). Background for the entire study: Samples from collaborators originated in the United States, Italy and Spain and spanned both the acute and convalescent phases of COVID-19. The material from the prospective study consisted of cDNA or gDNA derived from T cells, B-cell-depleted T cells, or PBMCs. Subjects who had been exposed to COVID-19, were actively infected with it, or had recovered from it provided the deeply sampled blood TCRbeta repertoires that made up the dataset. A freely available public database, intended as a resource for researchers studying the immune response to SARS-CoV-2, is where the repertoires were released. The samples were drawn from the first 160 participants of the ongoing ImmuneRACE study and from more than 1,000 subjects provided by 6 global collaborators. The sample metadata nearly always contained a de-identified subject ID, COVID-19 status, age in years and sex. Where HLA class I and class II types were available, the types were taken from metadata supplied by the sample provider, not from assay-based typing.

The research as a whole found: How much clinical and demographic metadata was included differed by source and by participant, and the metadata was provided uncurated.

Whole blood was collected in K2EDTA tubes by collaborating institutions according to the institutions' own protocols. For TCRbeta analysis, collaborator samples were shipped as frozen whole blood, as isolated PBMCs, or as DNA extracted from either sample type. CDR1 and CDR2, per the germline V gene, are SGDLS and YYNGEE. Deletion took 4 bases off V and 4 bases off J, with a span of 19 bases between the germline ends. Including cysteine and phenylalanine, the CDR3 has 16 amino acids. Kept here is only the CDR3 DNA, which spans 48 bases and is read in frame from base 1. TCRbeta CDR3 regions were amplified from genomic DNA by means of the immunoSEQ Assay, a bias-controlled multiplex PCR. The study's processing was this. The number of nucleated cells in each sample was estimated by amplification of reference gene primers within the assay. To quantify the absolute abundance of each unique TCRbeta CDR3 rearrangement, sequence reads were collapsed and filtered. For each sample, productive Simpson clonality was calculated as the square root of Simpson's diversity index over productive rearrangements. TCRdb took over this immuneACCESS table, retaining in-frame rearrangements with V and J assigned. Such tables are incomplete; in checked studies, under half of the missing clones stem from an unresolved V gene, and the remainder is unexplained. The V and J calls and clone size were taken over from that table, and D and trimming were inferred from the DNA. The table for this sample lists about 78,000 clones; about 89% of them were counted only once. Clones ranked in the top ten supply more than 1.5% of the sample.

The receptor was derived from a woman aged 60 to 75 with acute or convalescent COVID-19. This sequence uses TRBV9 and TRBJ2-3; a tentative D call is TRBD1 (5 bases match). What was sequenced was peripheral blood. The CDR3 reads CASSPSGQGLSDTQYF. The bases are TGTGCCAGCAGCCCAAGTGGTCAGGGATTATCAGATACGCAGTATTTT.